Listed below are T cell receptor beta chains from one sample, sequenced in a study of identical twins. TCRdb ran MiXCR on the 5' RACE reads and lists one entry per CDR3 protein. Altogether about 240,000 distinct CDR3 sequences are present, about 10% being singletons, with the ten largest covering over 8%. The sequencing input was memory T cells sorted from blood. These receptor sequences come from a man aged 50-60 years in good health. The CDR3 runs from the conserved cysteine through the conserved F or W. Fields, in order: clone size, V gene, J gene, D gene, CDR3 protein, CDR3 DNA. D genes are given only for firm matches. Only part of the rows carry a size: once, few, many, or a class if the clone is expanded.

clone_size: many
v_call: TRBV12-3/TRBV12-4
j_call: TRBJ2-5
d_call: .
cdr3_aa: CASSSRLLGQETQYF
cdr3_nt: TGTGCCAGCAGTTCTCGATTGCTGGGTCAAGAGACCCAGTACTTC

clone_size: many
v_call: TRBV11-2
j_call: TRBJ2-4
d_call: .
cdr3_aa: CASSLGSGRENIQYF
cdr3_nt: TGTGCCAGCAGCTTAGGATCTGGCAGGGAAAACATTCAGTACTTC

clone_size: .
v_call: TRBV5-1
j_call: TRBJ1-1
d_call: TRBD1
cdr3_aa: CASSLQGAGGTEAFF
cdr3_nt: TGCGCCAGCAGCTTACAGGGGGCTGGTGGGACTGAAGCTTTCTTT

clone_size: .
v_call: TRBV12-3/TRBV12-4
j_call: TRBJ2-1
d_call: TRBD1
cdr3_aa: CASRPEGQGGGEQFF
cdr3_nt: TGTGCCAGCCGACCGGAAGGACAGGGTGGGGGTGAGCAGTTCTTC

clone_size: .
v_call: TRBV11-2
j_call: TRBJ2-7
d_call: .
cdr3_aa: CASSFRGHAYEQYF
cdr3_nt: TGTGCCAGCAGCTTCCGGGGACATGCCTACGAGCAGTACTTC

clone_size: few
v_call: TRBV4-2
j_call: TRBJ1-3
d_call: .
cdr3_aa: CASAKGREGNTIYF
cdr3_nt: TGTGCCAGCGCGAAGGGTAGGGAGGGAAACACCATATATTTT

clone_size: many
v_call: TRBV20-1
j_call: TRBJ2-5
d_call: TRBD2
cdr3_aa: CSAHIAGDRETQYF
cdr3_nt: TGCAGTGCTCATATCGCGGGGGATAGGGAGACCCAGTACTTC

clone_size: few
v_call: TRBV6-1
j_call: TRBJ2-5
d_call: TRBD1
cdr3_aa: CASRIDIRGQETQYF
cdr3_nt: TGTGCCAGCAGAATCGACATCAGGGGGCAGGAGACCCAGTACTTC

clone_size: few
v_call: TRBV30
j_call: TRBJ1-3
d_call: .
cdr3_aa: CAWSSWRSGNTIYF
cdr3_nt: TGTGCCTGGTCCTCATGGAGGTCTGGAAACACCATATATTTT

clone_size: many
v_call: TRBV6-5
j_call: TRBJ2-5
d_call: .
cdr3_aa: CASSYDGLETQYF
cdr3_nt: TGTGCCAGCAGTTACGACGGATTAGAGACCCAGTACTTC

clone_size: many
v_call: TRBV28
j_call: TRBJ2-3
d_call: TRBD2
cdr3_aa: CASSLGGLAGRTDTQYF
cdr3_nt: TGTGCCAGCAGTTTAGGGGGACTAGCGGGCCGCACAGATACGCAGTATTTT

clone_size: .
v_call: TRBV29-1
j_call: TRBJ2-3
d_call: .
cdr3_aa: CSASGQTDTQYF
cdr3_nt: TGCAGCGCATCAGGACAGACAGATACGCAGTATTTT

clone_size: .
v_call: TRBV11-1
j_call: TRBJ2-6
d_call: TRBD1
cdr3_aa: CASSLVNRGRSSGANVLTF
cdr3_nt: TGTGCCAGCAGCTTAGTTAACAGGGGGAGGTCTTCCGGGGCCAACGTCCTGACTTTC

clone_size: .
v_call: TRBV3-1
j_call: TRBJ1-2
d_call: TRBD1
cdr3_aa: CASSQGDRVGYTF
cdr3_nt: TGTGCCAGCAGCCAAGGGGACAGGGTTGGCTACACCTTC

clone_size: many
v_call: TRBV12-3/TRBV12-4
j_call: TRBJ1-2
d_call: .
cdr3_aa: CASTQRRNYGYTF
cdr3_nt: TGTGCCAGCACTCAACGGCGGAACTATGGCTACACCTTC

clone_size: few
v_call: TRBV29-1
j_call: TRBJ2-3
d_call: .
cdr3_aa: CSVGTGGYTQYF
cdr3_nt: TGCAGCGTTGGAACAGGAGGGTATACGCAGTATTTT

clone_size: .
v_call: TRBV6-2/TRBV6-3
j_call: TRBJ2-3
d_call: .
cdr3_aa: CASRFTLSTDTQYF
cdr3_nt: TGTGCCAGCAGGTTTACCTTGAGCACAGATACGCAGTATTTT

clone_size: many
v_call: TRBV21-1
j_call: TRBJ1-5
d_call: .
cdr3_aa: CASSKRWGTGGRQPQHF
cdr3_nt: TGTGCCAGCAGCAAAAGGTGGGGGACAGGGGGTAGACAGCCCCAGCATTTT

clone_size: .
v_call: TRBV7-2
j_call: TRBJ2-7
d_call: .
cdr3_aa: CASSLGGMGGSYEQYF
cdr3_nt: TGTGCCAGCAGCTTAGGCGGTATGGGTGGCTCCTACGAGCAGTACTTC

clone_size: many
v_call: TRBV10-3
j_call: TRBJ2-3
d_call: .
cdr3_aa: CAISESASVSTDTQYF
cdr3_nt: TGTGCCATCAGTGAGTCGGCTAGTGTTAGCACAGATACGCAGTATTTT

clone_size: few
v_call: TRBV29-1
j_call: TRBJ1-1
d_call: .
cdr3_aa: CSVEDRGGRAEAFF
cdr3_nt: TGCAGCGTTGAAGATCGCGGGGGTAGAGCTGAAGCTTTCTTT

clone_size: .
v_call: TRBV20-1
j_call: TRBJ1-5
d_call: .
cdr3_aa: CSAREQLGNQPQHF
cdr3_nt: TGCAGTGCTAGAGAACAGCTAGGCAATCAGCCCCAGCATTTT

clone_size: many
v_call: TRBV24-1
j_call: TRBJ2-2
d_call: TRBD1
cdr3_aa: CATSDVQGYTGELFF
cdr3_nt: TGTGCCACCAGTGATGTACAGGGGTACACCGGGGAGCTGTTTTTT